This paragraph reports one T cell receptor beta chain. As defined, naive CD8 cells were CD45RO-negative and positively selected for CCR7, with terminally differentiated effector memory CD45RA+ cells excluded. The source of the sample is a study of shared clonotypes between healthy human individuals. Sequenced by immunoSEQ multiplex PCR; TCRdb stores in-frame clones only, minus some. The table lists around 1.9 million clones, 93% of them singletons, with more than 1.5% in the top ten. The V end was cut by 1 base, the J end by 2 bases, with 10 bases between. The CDR3 has 15 residues. Germline V CDR1 and CDR2: SEHNR, FQNEAQ (reference sequence).

The sample taken for sequencing was naive CD8+ T cells from PBMCs. This receptor was identified in a man aged 18 to 29 in good health. Some clones in this sample may be carry-over from other donors' samples. The J gene is TRBJ2-3, the V gene TRBV7-9; D unclear. The CDR3 spells CASSLGSFATDTQYF. The CDR3 nucleotides read TGTGCCAGCAGCTTAGGCAGCTTCGCCACAGATACGCAGTATTTT.